This T cell receptor beta chain was captured in a study of control samples from healthy donors and cancer patients. V was pared by 4 bases and J by 6 bases, with 13 bases between. This CDR3 is built from 13 residues. Looked up from germline, CDR1 is SGHNT and CDR2 is YYREEE (reference sequence). Sequencing used immunoSEQ multiplex PCR; TCRdb keeps in-frame clones, though not all of them. The table records 90,000 to 150,000 clones, about 87% of them present only once. The chain carries TRBV5-4 and TRBJ1-1; D ambiguous. Sequencing was carried out using blood. The receptor's source is a man aged 40-50 years in good health. The CDR3 DNA reads as TGTGCCAGCAGCCCCACGAGCGGACCTGAAGCTTTCTTT. Translation: CASSPTSGPEAFF.